This T cell receptor (beta chain) stems from a study of CD8 T cells in ankylosing spondylitis. Study-wide results and limits: Significantly higher representation of disease-linked clones was reported for matched ankylosing spondylitis synovial fluid. For ankylosing spondylitis blood, a TCR beta motif of 7 or 8 highly homologous variants appeared characteristic.

Quantitative 5'-RACE with molecular barcodes generated TCR beta libraries. TCRdb reanalysed the 5' RACE reads using MiXCR and keeps one entry per CDR3 protein. The sample lists 200,000 to 250,000 distinct CDR3 sequences, around 16% occurring once. A few counts support this clonotype. Its matching antigen is unknown. The V gene's germline CDR1 is LGHDT and CDR2 YNNKEL (reference sequence). Trimming left V 1 base short and J 4 bases short, with 19 bases between. This CDR3 spans 17 amino acids. The sequenced sample was blood, either unsorted or a sorted T cell fraction (not recorded which). The chain has TRBV3-1 and TRBJ1-2; D uncertain. The source is a male donor with ankylosing spondylitis. CDR3: CASSQVPGRPEPYGYTF. The CDR3 DNA reads TGTGCCAGCAGCCAAGTCCCTGGGCGGCCTGAACCCTATGGCTACACCTTC.